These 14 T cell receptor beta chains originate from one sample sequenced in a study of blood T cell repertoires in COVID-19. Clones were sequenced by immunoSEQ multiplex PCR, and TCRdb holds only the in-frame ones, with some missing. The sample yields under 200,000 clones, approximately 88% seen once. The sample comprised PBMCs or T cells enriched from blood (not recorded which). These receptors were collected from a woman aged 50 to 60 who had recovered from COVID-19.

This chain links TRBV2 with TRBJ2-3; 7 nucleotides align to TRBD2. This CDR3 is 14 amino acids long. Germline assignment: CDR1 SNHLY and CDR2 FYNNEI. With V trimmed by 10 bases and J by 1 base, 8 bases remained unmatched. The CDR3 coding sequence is TGTGCCAAGGAAGTTGGGGGGGGCACAGATACGCAGTATTTT. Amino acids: CAKEVGGGTDTQYF.

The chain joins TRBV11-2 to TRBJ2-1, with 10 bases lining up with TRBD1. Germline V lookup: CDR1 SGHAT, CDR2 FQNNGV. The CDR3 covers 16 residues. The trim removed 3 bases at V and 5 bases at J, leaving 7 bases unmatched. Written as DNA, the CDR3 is TGTGCCAGCAGCTTCCGGAGACAGGGGGCTGACAATGAGCAGTTCTTC. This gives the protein CASSFRRQGADNEQFF.

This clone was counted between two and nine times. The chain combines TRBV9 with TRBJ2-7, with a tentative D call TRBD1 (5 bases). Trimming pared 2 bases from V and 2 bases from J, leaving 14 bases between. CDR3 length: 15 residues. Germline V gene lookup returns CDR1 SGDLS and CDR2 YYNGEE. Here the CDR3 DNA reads TGTGCCAGCAGCGTTTCCTCGGCAGGGCCCTACGAGCAGTACTTC. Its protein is CASSVSSAGPYEQYF.

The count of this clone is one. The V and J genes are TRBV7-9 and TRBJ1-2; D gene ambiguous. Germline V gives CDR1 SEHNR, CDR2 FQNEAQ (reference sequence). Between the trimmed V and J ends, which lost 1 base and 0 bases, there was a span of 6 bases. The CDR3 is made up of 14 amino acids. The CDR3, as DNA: TGTGCCAGCAGCTTAGGAGGAGCTAACTATGGCTACACCTTC. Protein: CASSLGGANYGYTF.

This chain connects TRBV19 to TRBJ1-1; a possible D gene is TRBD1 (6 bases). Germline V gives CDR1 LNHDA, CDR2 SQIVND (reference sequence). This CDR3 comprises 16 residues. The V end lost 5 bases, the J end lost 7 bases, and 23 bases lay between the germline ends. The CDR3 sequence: CASSFLGLGDTIEAFF. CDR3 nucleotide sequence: TGTGCCAGTAGTTTCCTGGGTTTGGGGGACACTATTGAAGCTTTCTTT.

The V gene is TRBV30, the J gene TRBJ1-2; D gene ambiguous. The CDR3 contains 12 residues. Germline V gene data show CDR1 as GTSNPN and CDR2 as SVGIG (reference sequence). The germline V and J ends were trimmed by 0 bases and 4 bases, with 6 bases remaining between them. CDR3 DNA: TGTGCCTGGAGTGTAAACATCTATGGCTACACCTTC. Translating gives CAWSVNIYGYTF. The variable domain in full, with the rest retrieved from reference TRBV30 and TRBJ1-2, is SQTIHQWPATLVQPVGSPLSLECTVEGTSNPNLYWYRQAAGRGLQLLFYSVGIGQISSEVPQNLSASRPQDRQFILSSKKLLLSDSGFYLCAWSVNIYGYTFGSGTRLTVV.

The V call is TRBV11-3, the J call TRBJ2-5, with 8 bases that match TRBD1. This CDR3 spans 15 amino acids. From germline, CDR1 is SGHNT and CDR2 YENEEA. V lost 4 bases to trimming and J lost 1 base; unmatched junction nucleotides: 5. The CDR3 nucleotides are TGTGCCAGCAGCTCAGTTGGGACAGGCCAAGAGACCCAGTACTTC. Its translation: CASSSVGTGQETQYF. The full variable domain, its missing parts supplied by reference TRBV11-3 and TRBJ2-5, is EAGVVQSPRYKIIEKKQPVAFWCNPISGHNTLYWYLQNLGQGPELLIRYENEEAVDDSQLPKDRFSAERLKGVDSTLKIQPAELGDSAVYLCASSSVGTGQETQYFGPGTRLLVL.

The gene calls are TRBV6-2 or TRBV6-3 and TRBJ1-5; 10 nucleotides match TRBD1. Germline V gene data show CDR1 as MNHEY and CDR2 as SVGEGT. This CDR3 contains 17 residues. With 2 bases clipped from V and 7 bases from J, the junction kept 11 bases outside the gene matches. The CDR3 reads CASSYPRPTGGDQPQHF. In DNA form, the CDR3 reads TGTGCCAGCAGTTACCCACGCCCGACAGGGGGCGACCAGCCCCAGCATTTT.

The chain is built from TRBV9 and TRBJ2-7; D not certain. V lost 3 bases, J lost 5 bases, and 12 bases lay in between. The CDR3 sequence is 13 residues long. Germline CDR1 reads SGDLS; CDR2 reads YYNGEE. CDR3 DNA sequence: TGTGCCAGCAGCGCTTCTTTGGCAAACGAGCAGTACTTC. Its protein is CASSASLANEQYF.

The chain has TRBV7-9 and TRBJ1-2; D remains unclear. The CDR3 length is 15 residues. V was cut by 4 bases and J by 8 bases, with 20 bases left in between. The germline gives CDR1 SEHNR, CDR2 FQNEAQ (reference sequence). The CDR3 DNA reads TGTGCCAGCAGCTCCTACGCGGGAGTTCCGAGGGGCTACACCTTC. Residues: CASSSYAGVPRGYTF. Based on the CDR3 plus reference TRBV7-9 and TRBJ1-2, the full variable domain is DTGVSQNPRHKITKRGQNVTFRCDPISEHNRLYWYRQTLGQGPEFLTYFQNEAQLEKSRLLSDRFSAERPKGSFSTLEIQRTEQGDSAMYLCASSSYAGVPRGYTFGSGTRLTVV.

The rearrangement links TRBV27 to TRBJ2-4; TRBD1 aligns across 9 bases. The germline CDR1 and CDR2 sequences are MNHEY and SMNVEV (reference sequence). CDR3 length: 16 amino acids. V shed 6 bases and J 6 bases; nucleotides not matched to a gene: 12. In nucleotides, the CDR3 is TGTGCCAGCAGCTTTGCAGCCGGGACAGGGTCAAACATTCAGTACTTC. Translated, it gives CASSFAAGTGSNIQYF.

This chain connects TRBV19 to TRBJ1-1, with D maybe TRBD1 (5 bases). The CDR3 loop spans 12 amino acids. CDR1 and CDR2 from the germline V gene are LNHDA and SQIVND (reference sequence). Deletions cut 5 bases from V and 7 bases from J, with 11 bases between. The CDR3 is CASSPWGSEAFF. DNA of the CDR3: TGTGCCAGTAGTCCTTGGGGCAGTGAAGCTTTCTTT.

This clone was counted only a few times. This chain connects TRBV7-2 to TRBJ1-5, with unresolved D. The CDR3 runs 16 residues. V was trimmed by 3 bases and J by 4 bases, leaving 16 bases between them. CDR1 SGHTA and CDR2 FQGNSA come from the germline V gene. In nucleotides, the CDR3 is TGTGCCAGCAGCTTCCGGGGTGAGGGTTGGAATCAGCCCCAGCATTTT. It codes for CASSFRGEGWNQPQHF.

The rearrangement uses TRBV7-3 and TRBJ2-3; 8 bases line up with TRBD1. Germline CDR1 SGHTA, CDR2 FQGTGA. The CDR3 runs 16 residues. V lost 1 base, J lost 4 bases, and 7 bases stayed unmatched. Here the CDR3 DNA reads TGTGCCAGCAGCTTAAAGCAGGGGGCGGTTGCAGATACGCAGTATTTT. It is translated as CASSLKQGAVADTQYF.